This TCR beta chain originates from a study of cytomegalovirus exposure and HLA in healthy donors. Study-level information: About 180 million T cells yielded some 120 million unique TCR beta sequences in earlier analysis.

This clone has a handful of counts. Its target is not known. Broader study findings: In a later analysis, TCR beta V- and J-gene trimming was associated with a missense DCLRE1C variant.

The PCR contained 60 Vbeta and 13 Jbeta primers. Generated by immunoSEQ multiplex PCR, the TCRdb table keeps only in-frame clones and is missing some. The sample records 100,000 or so clones, roughly 60% being singletons. The material sequenced was PBMCs. This receptor was identified in a woman aged 25 to 39 in good health and CMV-seropositive.

CDR3 protein: CASSYFGRSNTGELFF. DNA for the CDR3: TGTGCCAGCAGTTACTTTGGCAGGTCGAACACCGGGGAGCTGTTTTTT. The chain has TRBV6-5 and TRBJ2-2; D not resolved. CDR3 size: 16 residues. V was cut by 1 base and J by 0 bases, with 9 bases left in between. The germline CDR1 and CDR2 sequences are MNHEY and SVGAGI.